This T cell receptor (beta chain) was sequenced during a study of CD8+CD57+ T cells in acquired aplastic anemia (dated by TCRdb to 2016 to 2018). Looking at the study overall: Extracted DNA from sorted CD4+ and CD8+ cells averaged around 3.2 ug, ranging from roughly 0.19 to 27.4 ug.

Results and caveats for the whole study, not just this receptor: Around 31 CD8+ CDR3 sequences were shared between patients and controls but appeared highly expressed in patients and within their immunodominant clones. Patients and healthy controls showed no significant difference in CD8+ Simpson's diversity (P=0.060).

TCR beta VDJ combination and CDR3 sequence profiling used genomic DNA as the template. An Illumina HiSeq 2000 was used for TCR repertoire sequencing. Under the source paper's analysis protocol: Repertoires were assessed using TRBV/TRBJ rearrangement plots, CDR3 size and DJ length profiles, and Simpson's diversity index. The most abundant DNA sequence in the deep sequencing data was defined as the immunodominant clone. CDR3 amino acid sequences were checked for sharing between subjects and were compared against published repertoires and the VDJdb database. The public reads were reprocessed in TCRdb via fastp at Q25 and MiXCR, keeping in-frame beta chains. Rows merge per CDR3 protein into single entries with the most common DNA and genes. None of the V and J calls come from the authors' own analysis; TCRdb made them. The sample data list 250,000 to 350,000 distinct CDR3 sequences, and 45% to 65% of these were observed just once. The ten largest clonotypes hold around 7.6% of the sample.

As concerns this clonotype: It lacks a known antigen. No much larger clone exists at a distance of one base, and base qualities are not known.

TCR repertoires of sorted CD4+ and CD8+ blood T cells from severe aplastic anemia patients and healthy subjects were deep-sequenced in the study. Ficoll-Paque density gradient centrifugation was used to isolate peripheral blood mononuclear cells. Before DNA extraction, CD4+ and CD8+ T cells were sorted by FACS or by magnetic beads. V gives up 3 bases and J gives up 0 bases, and the segment between their germline ends measures 6 bases. The CDR3 starts with the cysteine, ends with the phenylalanine, and has 14 residues. The read is trimmed to its CDR3 DNA, 42 bases read in frame from base 1. Taken from the germline V gene, the CDR1 and CDR2 loops are ENHRY and SYGVKD.

The receptor chain draws on TRBV10-3 and TRBJ1-5; no D gene can be assigned with confidence. This receptor was taken from a human donor with severe aplastic anemia or a healthy control (not recorded which). Sequenced material: sorted CD4+, CD8+, or CD8+CD57+ T cells (not recorded which) from PBMCs. The CDR3 region has the sequence CAISESGSNQPQHF. The DNA is as follows: TGTGCCATCAGTGAATCAGGTAGCAATCAGCCCCAGCATTTT.